This T cell receptor (beta chain) was obtained from a study of beta chain features in type 1 diabetes. At the level of the study: All samples combined gave just under 110 million sorted cells for examination.

Comment on this clone: No antigen is known for it.

As every portion of the isolated RNA was reverse transcribed, the sequencing read expressed TCRB transcripts. About 3.7 million reads per sample were averaged for naive, central memory and regulatory samples. Method: immunoSEQ multiplex PCR; TCRdb's copy keeps in-frame clones and lacks some. The sample consists of some 150,000 clones, around 50% of them appearing once. Sorting with CD45RO/CCR7/CD25/CD127/CD95/CD27 yielded naive, central memory, regulatory and stem-like memory CD4+ cells. V lost 2 bases and J 4 bases, leaving 9 bases between the germline ends. Germline values: CDR1 MDHEN, CDR2 SYDVKM. The length of the CDR3 is 14 residues. Study-level results: At VDJ recombination sites, type 1 diabetes patients had fewer insertions and more deleted nucleotides.

The rearrangement joins TRBV28 to TRBJ1-5; no definite D call. The receptor was derived from a man between 18 and 35 years old in good health. The sample was Tregs from blood. CDR3 protein: CASSLIAVNQPQHF. For the CDR3, the DNA is TGTGCCAGCAGTTTAATCGCAGTGAATCAGCCCCAGCATTTT.